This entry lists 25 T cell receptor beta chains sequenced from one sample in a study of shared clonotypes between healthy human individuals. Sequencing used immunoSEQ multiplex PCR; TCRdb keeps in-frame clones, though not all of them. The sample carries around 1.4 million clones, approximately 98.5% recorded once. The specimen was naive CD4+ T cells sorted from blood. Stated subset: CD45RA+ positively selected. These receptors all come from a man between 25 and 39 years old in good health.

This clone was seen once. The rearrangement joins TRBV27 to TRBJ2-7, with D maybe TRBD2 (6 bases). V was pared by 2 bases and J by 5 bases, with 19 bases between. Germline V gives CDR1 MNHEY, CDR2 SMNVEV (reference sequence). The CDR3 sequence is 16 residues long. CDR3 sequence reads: CASSLRILSGINEQYF. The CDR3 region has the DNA TGTGCCAGCAGTTTAAGAATCCTTAGCGGAATCAACGAGCAGTACTTC.

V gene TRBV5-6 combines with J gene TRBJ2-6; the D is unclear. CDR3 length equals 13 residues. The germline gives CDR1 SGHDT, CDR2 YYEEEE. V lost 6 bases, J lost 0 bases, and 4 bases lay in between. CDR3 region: CASTVSGANVLTF. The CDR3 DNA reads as TGTGCCAGCACCGTCTCTGGGGCCAACGTCCTGACTTTC.

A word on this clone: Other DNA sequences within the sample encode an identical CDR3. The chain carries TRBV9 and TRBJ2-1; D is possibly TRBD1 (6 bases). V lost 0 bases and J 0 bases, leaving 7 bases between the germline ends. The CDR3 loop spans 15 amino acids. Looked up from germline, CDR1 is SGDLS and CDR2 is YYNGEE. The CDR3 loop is CASSVEGVSYNEQFF. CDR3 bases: TGTGCCAGCAGCGTAGAGGGGGTCTCCTACAATGAGCAGTTCTTC.

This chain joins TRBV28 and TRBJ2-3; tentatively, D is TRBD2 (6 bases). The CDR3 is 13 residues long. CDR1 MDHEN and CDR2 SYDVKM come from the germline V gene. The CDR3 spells CALGRGGTDTQYF. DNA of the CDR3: TGTGCTTTGGGGCGGGGTGGCACAGATACGCAGTATTTT.

DNA of the CDR3: TGTGCCAGTCGGGGGGGCAGGGCCTACTATGGCTACACCTTC. Encoded protein: CASRGGRAYYGYTF. The rearrangement uses TRBV2 and TRBJ1-2, with D maybe TRBD1 (6 bases). V was clipped by 9 bases and J by 3 bases, with 17 bases between them. The length of the CDR3 is 14 residues. Germline CDR1 and CDR2: SNHLY and FYNNEI.

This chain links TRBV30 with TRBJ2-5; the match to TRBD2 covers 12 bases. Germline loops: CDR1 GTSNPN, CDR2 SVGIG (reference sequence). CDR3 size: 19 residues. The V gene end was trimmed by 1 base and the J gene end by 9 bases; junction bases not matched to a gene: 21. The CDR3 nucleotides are TGTGCCTGGAGTGCCCCACTAGCGGGAGGTCCCAGTTCCAAACGGGCCCAGTACTTC. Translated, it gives CAWSAPLAGGPSSKRAQYF.

The CDR3 DNA reads TGTGCCAGCAGCAGCAACCTCCTAGGGGGGCCCACAGATACGCAGTATTTT. It specifies CASSSNLLGGPTDTQYF. The chain couples TRBV11-2 to TRBJ2-3, with D tentatively TRBD1 or TRBD2 (6 bases each). The CDR3 contains 17 residues. Trimming removed 5 bases from V and 2 bases from J, with 20 bases in between. Germline assignment: CDR1 SGHAT and CDR2 FQNNGV.

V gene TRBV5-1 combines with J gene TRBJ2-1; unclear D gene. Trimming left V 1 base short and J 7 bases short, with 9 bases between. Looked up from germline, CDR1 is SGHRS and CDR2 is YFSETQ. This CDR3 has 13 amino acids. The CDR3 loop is CASSLQHGNEQFF. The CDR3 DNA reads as TGCGCCAGCAGCTTGCAACACGGGAATGAGCAGTTCTTC.

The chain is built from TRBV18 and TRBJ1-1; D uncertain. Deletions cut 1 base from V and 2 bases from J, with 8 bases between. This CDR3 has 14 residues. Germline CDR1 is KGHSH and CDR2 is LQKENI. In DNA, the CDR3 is TGTGCCAGCTCACCACTAAATAGAAACACTGAAGCTTTCTTT. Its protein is CASSPLNRNTEAFF.

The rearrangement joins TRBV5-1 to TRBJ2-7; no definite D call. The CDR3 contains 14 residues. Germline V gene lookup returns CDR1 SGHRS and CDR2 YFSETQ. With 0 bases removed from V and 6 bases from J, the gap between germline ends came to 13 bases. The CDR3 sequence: CASSLGRNNIEQYF. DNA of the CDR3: TGCGCCAGCAGCTTGGGTCGGAATAATATCGAGCAGTACTTC.

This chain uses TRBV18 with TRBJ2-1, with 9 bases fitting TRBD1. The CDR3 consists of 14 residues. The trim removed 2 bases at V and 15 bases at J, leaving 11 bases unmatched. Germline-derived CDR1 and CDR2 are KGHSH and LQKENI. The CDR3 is CASSPKDRGSPLFF. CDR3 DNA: TGTGCCAGCTCACCAAAGGACAGGGGCTCCCCTTTGTTCTTC. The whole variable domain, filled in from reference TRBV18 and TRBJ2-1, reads NAGVMQNPRHLVRRRGQEARLRCSPMKGHSHVYWYRQLPEEGLKFMVYLQKENIIDESGMPKERFSAEFPKEGPSILRIQQVVRGDSAAYFCASSPKDRGSPLFFGPGTRLTVL.

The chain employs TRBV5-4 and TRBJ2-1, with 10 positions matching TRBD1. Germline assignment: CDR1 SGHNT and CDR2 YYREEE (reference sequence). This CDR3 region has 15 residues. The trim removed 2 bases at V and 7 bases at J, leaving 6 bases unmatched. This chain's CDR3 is CASSFAGQGSNEQFF. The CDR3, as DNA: TGTGCCAGCAGCTTCGCGGGACAGGGGTCGAATGAGCAGTTCTTC.

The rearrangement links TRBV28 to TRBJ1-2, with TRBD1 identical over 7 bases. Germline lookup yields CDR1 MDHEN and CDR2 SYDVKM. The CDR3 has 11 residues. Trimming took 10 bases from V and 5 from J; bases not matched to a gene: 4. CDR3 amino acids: CATDRVYGYTF. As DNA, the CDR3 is TGTGCCACAGACAGGGTATATGGCTACACCTTC.

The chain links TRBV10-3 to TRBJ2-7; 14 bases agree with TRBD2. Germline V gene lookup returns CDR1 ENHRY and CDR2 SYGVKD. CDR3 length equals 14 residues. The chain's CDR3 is CTTGGLAGVYEQYF. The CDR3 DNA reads TGTACGACAGGGGGACTAGCGGGAGTCTACGAGCAGTACTTC.

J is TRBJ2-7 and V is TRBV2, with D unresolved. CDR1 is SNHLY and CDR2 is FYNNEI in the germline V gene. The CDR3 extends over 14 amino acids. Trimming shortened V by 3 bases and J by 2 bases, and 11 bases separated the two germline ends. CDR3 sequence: CASSDRYGAYEQYF. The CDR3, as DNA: TGTGCCAGCAGTGACCGGTACGGAGCCTACGAGCAGTACTTC. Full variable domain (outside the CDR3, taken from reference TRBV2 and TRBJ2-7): EPEVTQTPSHQVTQMGQEVILRCVPISNHLYFYWYRQILGQKVEFLVSFYNNEISEKSEIFDDQFSVERPDGSNFTLKIRSTKLEDSAMYFCASSDRYGAYEQYFGPGTRLTVT.

CDR3 DNA: TGTGCCAGCAGGCCTAGCGGGGCATTGAATACGCAGTATTTT. It is translated as CASRPSGALNTQYF. J is TRBJ2-3 and V is TRBV11-2; 9 bases agree with TRBD2. The CDR3 totals 14 residues. The V segment lost 6 bases and the J segment 7 bases; nucleotides outside the gene matches: 8. CDR1 SGHAT and CDR2 FQNNGV come from the germline V gene.

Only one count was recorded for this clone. The CDR3 DNA reads as TGTGCCAGCAGCGTGGGCCCTGAGTCCGCTGAAGCTTTCTTT. Protein: CASSVGPESAEAFF. The chain joins TRBV9 to TRBJ1-1, with unresolved D. The CDR3 extends over 14 amino acids. V lost 2 bases and J lost 6, with 14 bases in between. Germline CDR1 reads SGDLS; CDR2 reads YYNGEE.

The CDR3 coding sequence is TGTGCCAGCAGTCCTGGGCGGGGGGATCCAAATCAGCCCCAGCATTTT. Translation gives CASSPGRGDPNQPQHF. The J gene is TRBJ1-5, the V gene TRBV7-9; possible D gene TRBD1, 5 bases. V was trimmed by 6 bases and J by 4 bases, leaving 19 bases between them. The germline V gene has CDR1 SEHNR and CDR2 FQNEAQ (reference sequence). The CDR3 runs 16 residues.

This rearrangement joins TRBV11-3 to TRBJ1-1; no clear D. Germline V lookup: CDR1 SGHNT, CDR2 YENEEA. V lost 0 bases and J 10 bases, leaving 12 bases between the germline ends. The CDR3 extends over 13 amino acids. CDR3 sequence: CASSLDYDGTAFF. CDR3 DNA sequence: TGTGCCAGCAGCTTAGATTACGACGGAACAGCTTTCTTT.

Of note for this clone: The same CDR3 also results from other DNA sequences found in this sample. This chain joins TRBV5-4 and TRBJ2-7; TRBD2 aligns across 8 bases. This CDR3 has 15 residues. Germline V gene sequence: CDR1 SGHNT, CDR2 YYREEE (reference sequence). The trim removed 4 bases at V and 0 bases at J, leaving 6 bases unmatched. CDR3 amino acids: CASSRTSGTSYEQYF. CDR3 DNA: TGTGCCAGCAGCCGCACTAGCGGAACCTCCTACGAGCAGTACTTC.

In DNA form, the CDR3 reads TGTGCCAGCAGCCCTGCCGGTTTTGACCAGCCCCAGCATTTT. Its protein is CASSPAGFDQPQHF. V gene TRBV28 combines with J gene TRBJ1-5; D not certain. Germline loops: CDR1 MDHEN, CDR2 SYDVKM. The CDR3 loop spans 14 amino acids. The germline V and J ends were trimmed by 6 bases and 7 bases, with 16 bases remaining between them.

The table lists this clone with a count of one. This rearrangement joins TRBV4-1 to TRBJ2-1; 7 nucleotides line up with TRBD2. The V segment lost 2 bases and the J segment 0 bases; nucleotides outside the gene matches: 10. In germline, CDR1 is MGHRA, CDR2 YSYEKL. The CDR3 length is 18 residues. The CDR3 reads CASSQYTSAQSSYNEQFF. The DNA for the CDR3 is TGCGCCAGCAGCCAATACACTAGCGCCCAGAGCTCCTACAATGAGCAGTTCTTC.

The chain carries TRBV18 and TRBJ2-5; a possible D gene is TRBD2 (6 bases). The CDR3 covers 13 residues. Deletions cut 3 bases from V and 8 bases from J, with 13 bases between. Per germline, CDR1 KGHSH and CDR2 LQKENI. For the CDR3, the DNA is TGTGCCAGCTCACCCTTGGGAGGATCAACCCAGTACTTC. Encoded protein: CASSPLGGSTQYF. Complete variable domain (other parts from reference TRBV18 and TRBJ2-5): NAGVMQNPRHLVRRRGQEARLRCSPMKGHSHVYWYRQLPEEGLKFMVYLQKENIIDESGMPKERFSAEFPKEGPSILRIQQVVRGDSAAYFCASSPLGGSTQYFGPGTRLLVL.

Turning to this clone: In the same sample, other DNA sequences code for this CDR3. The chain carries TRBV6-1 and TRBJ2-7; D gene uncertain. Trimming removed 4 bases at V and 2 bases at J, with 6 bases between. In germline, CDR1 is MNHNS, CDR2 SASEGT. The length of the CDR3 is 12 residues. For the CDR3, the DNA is TGTGCCAGCAGTGTTACTACCTACGAGCAGTACTTC. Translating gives CASSVTTYEQYF.

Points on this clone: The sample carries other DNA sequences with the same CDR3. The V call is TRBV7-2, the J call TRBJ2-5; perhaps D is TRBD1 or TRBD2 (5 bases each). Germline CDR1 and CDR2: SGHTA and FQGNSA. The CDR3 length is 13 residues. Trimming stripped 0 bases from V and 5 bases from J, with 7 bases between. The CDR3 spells CASSLAGTETQYF. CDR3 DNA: TGTGCCAGCAGCTTAGCAGGGACGGAGACCCAGTACTTC.